What follows describes a single T cell receptor (beta chain). This clone was observed at least ten times. Its antigen remains undetermined. The read is 3 residues too short to cover the CDR3 end, so that end is filled in from the germline J gene. For sequencing, equivalent amounts of genomic DNA were input from CVID and control samples. For every sample, a 60 bp segment covering the rearranged TCRbeta CDR3 region was amplified and then sequenced. The immunoSEQ assay, a bias-corrected multiplex PCR with high-throughput sequencing, was employed for TCRbeta amplification. The original methods were these. Every unique nucleotide sequence was considered a clone and was annotated with V, D and J genes, copy number and frequency. Sequences were labeled productive if in frame, and non-productive if out of frame or containing stop codons. As previously described, clonality was computed from Shannon's entropy. The predicted amino acid sequences of productive clones were used to derive the mean CDR3 Kyte-Doolittle hydropathy. The R hclust function was used to hierarchically cluster scaled V gene usage with Manhattan distance and complete linkage. To assess clone sharing by CDR3 amino acid sequence, 12 repertoires per group were resampled over 100 rounds. The repertoires were searched for about 70 published EBV-specific and fewer than 250 published CMV-specific TCRbeta sequences. A couple of CVID samples that yielded fewer than 10,000 sequences were excluded from the analysis, so 42 CVID repertoires were retained. TCRdb took over this immuneACCESS table, retaining in-frame rearrangements with V and J assigned. Such tables are incomplete; in checked studies, under half of the missing clones stem from an unresolved V gene, and the remainder is unexplained. D and trimming come from the DNA, and the V and J calls and clone size come from that table. For this sample, fewer than 75,000 clones are listed, none of them singletons. The ten largest account for 1.5% to 2% of the sample.

This entry belongs to a study of T cell clonality in common variable immunodeficiency (dated by TCRdb to 2015 to 2017). Paper-wide results and their limitations: TCRbeta clonality was higher in CVID subjects than in healthy controls (t-test p = 0.018), and the increase was most characteristic of about a third of subjects. Differences among patients in the CVID cohort limited the correlations between repertoire features and clinical complications. Even though DNA input was equal, the average per sample came to approximately 74,000 unique sequences for controls compared with about 34,000 for CVID samples. Reportedly, TCRbeta sequences from CVID had fewer deletions and N-nucleotide insertions, and highly modified clones with 13 or more V deletions were absent from CVID. It was noted by the authors that sequencing of the repertoires of T cell subpopulations would be needed to clarify the cause of the increased clonality in CVID. Fewer TCRbeta clones were shared among CVID subjects than among healthy controls (p < 0.0001).

CDR1 and CDR2, looked up from the germline V gene (reference sequence), are GTSNPN and SVGIG. V is pruned by 4 bases and J by 0 bases, leaving 6 bases of the junction without a gene match. There are 15 amino acids in the CDR3, from cysteine to phenylalanine inclusive. Shown are 36 bases from within the CDR3, in frame from base 1. Both CVID patients and healthy controls were predominantly of Caucasian heritage. Heparinized peripheral whole blood samples of 5 to 8 ml were collected from each donor. TCRbeta CDR3 repertoires were sequenced from genomic DNA of adults with common variable immune deficiency (CVID) and healthy adult controls. The control group comprised about 22 healthy adult volunteers, some 12 female and approximately ten male, aged about 23 to 75 years with a mean age of roughly 34. To isolate peripheral blood mononuclear cells, diluted blood was subjected to density centrifugation over Hypaque 1077 or Ficoll-Paque. Genomic DNA was obtained from unsorted mononuclear cells using either Qiagen column purification or a centrifugation-based method.

The receptor's source is a person aged 18 to 70 in good health. Source material: peripheral blood mononuclear cells. The rearrangement joined TRBV30 to TRBJ1-3; 7 junctional bases match TRBD1. The CDR3 bases that were read are TGTGCCTGGACCGGGACAGCAAGCTCTGGAAACACC. This encodes CAWTGTASSGNT. The entire CDR3 is CAWTGTASSGNTIYF.